This TCR beta chain was identified in a study of CD8 T cells in Susac syndrome. RNA amounts of about 0.45 to 1 ug underwent reverse transcription with random hexamers. Multiplex PCR with immunoSEQ amplified the TCR beta CDR3 across 54 Vbeta and 13 Jbeta. TCRdb fed the immunoSEQ multiplex PCR reads into MiXCR, producing one record per CDR3 protein. Among some 300,000 distinct CDR3 sequences, approximately 89% were seen once, and the ten largest hold around 0.2%. About this clonotype: The target antigen is unknown.

The V gene end was trimmed by 9 bases and the J gene end by 1 base; junction bases not matched to a gene: 9. CDR1 is MNHEY and CDR2 is SVGAGI in the germline V gene. This CDR3 is 15 amino acids long. FACS was used to enrich TEMRA cells, whereas the CD8+ and CD4+ T cells were obtained by negative isolation. Study-level results: Acknowledgment was made by the study that its TCR sequencing and HLA analysis involved a relatively small number of individuals.

This sequence originates from a human donor with multiple sclerosis. The V gene is TRBV6-5, the J gene TRBJ2-1; 7 bases match TRBD2. The sequencing input was CD8+ T cells from PBMCs. Here the CDR3 DNA reads TGTGCCAGTGAGACTCATAGCGGGTCCTACAATGAGCAGTTCTTC. Protein product: CASETHSGSYNEQFF.